This is a list of T cell receptor beta chains from one sample in a study of blood T cells in healthy people across ages. TCRdb re-derived calls from the 5' RACE reads in MiXCR, one entry per CDR3 protein. The table shows about 1.4 million distinct CDR3 sequences, with around 59% occurring only once. Sequencing used blood. Receptors were obtained from a man aged 18 to 35 in good health. CDR3s include the opening cysteine and the closing phenylalanine or tryptophan. The D gene is left open where the match is weak. Size tells how often a clone was seen (once, few, many) or the class of an expanded clone, and some rows leave it out.

v_gene: TRBV21-1
abundance: NA
d_gene: NA
len: 15
j_gene: TRBJ2-1
CDR3aa: CASSNGEGADNEQFF
CDR3nt: TGTGCCAGCAGCAATGGAGAGGGGGCAGACAATGAGCAGTTCTTC

v_gene: TRBV20-1
abundance: once
d_gene: TRBD1
len: 14
j_gene: TRBJ1-1
CDR3aa: CSAIYQGASTEAFF
CDR3nt: TGCAGTGCTATTTATCAGGGGGCGAGCACTGAAGCTTTCTTT

v_gene: TRBV27
abundance: NA
d_gene: TRBD1
len: 15
j_gene: TRBJ2-7
CDR3aa: CASRDSGTGFFEQYF
CDR3nt: TGTGCCAGCAGAGATTCCGGGACAGGGTTTTTCGAGCAGTACTTC

v_gene: TRBV9
abundance: few
d_gene: TRBD1
len: 14
j_gene: TRBJ1-1
CDR3aa: CASSVGQGGTEAFF
CDR3nt: TGTGCCAGCAGCGTAGGACAGGGAGGCACTGAAGCTTTCTTT

v_gene: TRBV20-1
abundance: NA
d_gene: TRBD2
len: 17
j_gene: TRBJ2-7
CDR3aa: CSARQTTSGRGLYEQYF
CDR3nt: TGCAGTGCTAGACAAACGACTAGCGGGAGAGGGTTGTACGAGCAGTACTTC

v_gene: TRBV3-1
abundance: NA
d_gene: NA
len: 16
j_gene: TRBJ2-2
CDR3aa: CASSQIVKTNTGELFF
CDR3nt: TGTGCCAGCAGCCAAATTGTCAAAACTAACACCGGGGAGCTGTTTTTT

v_gene: TRBV13
abundance: NA
d_gene: NA
len: 14
j_gene: TRBJ1-1
CDR3aa: CASSPSRRNTEAFF
CDR3nt: TGTGCCAGCAGCCCCTCCCGCAGGAACACTGAAGCTTTCTTT

v_gene: TRBV28
abundance: NA
d_gene: TRBD1
len: 13
j_gene: TRBJ2-5
CDR3aa: CASKTGGPETQYF
CDR3nt: TGTGCCAGCAAGACAGGGGGCCCGGAGACCCAGTACTTC

v_gene: TRBV12-3/TRBV12-4
abundance: few
d_gene: TRBD1
len: 14
j_gene: TRBJ2-7
CDR3aa: CASSPMGQSYEQYF
CDR3nt: TGTGCCAGCAGCCCTATGGGACAGAGCTACGAGCAGTACTTC

v_gene: TRBV7-8
abundance: NA
d_gene: TRBD2
len: 19
j_gene: TRBJ2-1
CDR3aa: CASSLVTSGGAYRYNEQFF
CDR3nt: TGTGCCAGCAGCTTAGTCACTAGCGGGGGGGCATATCGGTACAATGAGCAGTTCTTC

v_gene: TRBV25-1
abundance: once
d_gene: NA
len: 13
j_gene: TRBJ1-2
CDR3aa: CASSDTDRYGYTF
CDR3nt: TGTGCCAGCAGTGACACAGATCGCTATGGCTACACCTTC

v_gene: TRBV4-2
abundance: few
d_gene: TRBD2
len: 14
j_gene: TRBJ2-2
CDR3aa: CASSHSGTTGELFF
CDR3nt: TGTGCCAGCAGCCATAGCGGGACTACCGGGGAGCTGTTTTTT

v_gene: TRBV20-1
abundance: once
d_gene: TRBD2
len: 15
j_gene: TRBJ2-1
CDR3aa: CSAPPPSGSYNEQFF
CDR3nt: TGCAGTGCTCCCCCACCTAGCGGGTCTTACAATGAGCAGTTCTTC

v_gene: TRBV7-9
abundance: NA
d_gene: NA
len: 13
j_gene: TRBJ1-4
CDR3aa: CASVDSVGEKLFF
CDR3nt: TGTGCCAGCGTCGACAGCGTCGGTGAAAAACTGTTTTTT

v_gene: TRBV5-1
abundance: NA
d_gene: TRBD1
len: 15
j_gene: TRBJ2-7
CDR3aa: CASSFRDRDTDEQYF
CDR3nt: TGCGCCAGCAGCTTCCGGGACAGAGACACTGACGAGCAGTACTTC

v_gene: TRBV9
abundance: NA
d_gene: TRBD2
len: 15
j_gene: TRBJ2-1
CDR3aa: CASSGGSFSYNEQFF
CDR3nt: TGTGCCAGCAGCGGCGGGAGTTTCTCCTACAATGAGCAGTTCTTC

v_gene: TRBV20-1
abundance: NA
d_gene: NA
len: 13
j_gene: TRBJ2-7
CDR3aa: CSALERVGYEQYF
CDR3nt: TGCAGTGCCCTAGAGCGAGTTGGCTACGAGCAGTACTTC

v_gene: TRBV30
abundance: NA
d_gene: NA
len: 11
j_gene: TRBJ2-5
CDR3aa: CAASFQETQYF
CDR3nt: TGTGCAGCCTCCTTCCAAGAGACCCAGTACTTC

v_gene: TRBV7-2
abundance: NA
d_gene: NA
len: 14
j_gene: TRBJ1-5
CDR3aa: CASSHPGYNQPQHF
CDR3nt: TGTGCCAGCAGCCACCCGGGCTACAATCAGCCCCAGCATTTT

v_gene: TRBV6-5
abundance: few
d_gene: NA
len: 15
j_gene: TRBJ2-7
CDR3aa: CASSYLRDTPYEQYF
CDR3nt: TGTGCCAGCAGTTACCTTCGGGACACTCCCTACGAGCAGTACTTC

v_gene: TRBV3-1
abundance: NA
d_gene: TRBD1
len: 15
j_gene: TRBJ2-7
CDR3aa: CASSQAQGAAYEQYF
CDR3nt: TGTGCCAGCAGCCAAGCCCAGGGGGCCGCCTACGAGCAGTACTTC

v_gene: TRBV6-1
abundance: NA
d_gene: TRBD1
len: 15
j_gene: TRBJ2-3
CDR3aa: CASEQGGFITDTRYF
CDR3nt: TGTGCCAGTGAACAAGGGGGCTTCATCACAGATACGCGGTATTTT

v_gene: TRBV27
abundance: NA
d_gene: NA
len: 18
j_gene: TRBJ2-6
CDR3aa: CASRVEAGPNSGANVLTF
CDR3nt: TGTGCCAGCCGTGTCGAGGCGGGACCAAATTCTGGGGCCAACGTCCTGACTTTC

v_gene: TRBV30
abundance: NA
d_gene: TRBD1
len: 13
j_gene: TRBJ1-4
CDR3aa: CAWRHRGYEKLFF
CDR3nt: TGTGCCTGGAGACACAGGGGTTATGAAAAACTGTTTTTT

v_gene: TRBV5-1
abundance: few
d_gene: TRBD1
len: 15
j_gene: TRBJ2-2
CDR3aa: CASSLAGGDTGELFF
CDR3nt: TGTGCCAGCAGCTTAGCAGGGGGTGACACCGGGGAGCTGTTTTTT

v_gene: TRBV7-9
abundance: NA
d_gene: TRBD1
len: 15
j_gene: TRBJ2-1
CDR3aa: CASSLPWQGAGEQFF
CDR3nt: TGTGCCAGCAGCCTCCCGTGGCAGGGGGCCGGTGAGCAGTTCTTC